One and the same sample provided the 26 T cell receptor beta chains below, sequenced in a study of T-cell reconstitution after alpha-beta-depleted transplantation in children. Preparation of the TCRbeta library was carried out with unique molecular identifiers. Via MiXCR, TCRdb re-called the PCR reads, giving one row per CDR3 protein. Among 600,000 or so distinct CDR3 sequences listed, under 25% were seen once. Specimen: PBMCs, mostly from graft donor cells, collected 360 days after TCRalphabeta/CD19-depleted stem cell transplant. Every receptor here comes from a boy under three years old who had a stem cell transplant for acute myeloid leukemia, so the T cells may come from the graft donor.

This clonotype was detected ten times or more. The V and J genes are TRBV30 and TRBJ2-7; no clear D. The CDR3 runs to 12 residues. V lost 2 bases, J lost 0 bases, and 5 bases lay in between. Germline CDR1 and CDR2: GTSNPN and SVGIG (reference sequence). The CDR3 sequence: CAWSSDSYEQYV. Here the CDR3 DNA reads TGTGCCTGGAGTTCAGACTCCTACGAGCAGTACGTC.

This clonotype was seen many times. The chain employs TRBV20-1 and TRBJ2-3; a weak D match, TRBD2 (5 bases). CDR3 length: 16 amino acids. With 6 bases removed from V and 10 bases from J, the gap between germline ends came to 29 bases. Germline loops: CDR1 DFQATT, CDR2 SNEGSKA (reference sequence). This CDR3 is CSAPGRGPPLAWSQYF. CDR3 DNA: TGCAGTGCCCCTGGGCGCGGGCCACCCCTCGCATGGTCGCAGTATTTT.

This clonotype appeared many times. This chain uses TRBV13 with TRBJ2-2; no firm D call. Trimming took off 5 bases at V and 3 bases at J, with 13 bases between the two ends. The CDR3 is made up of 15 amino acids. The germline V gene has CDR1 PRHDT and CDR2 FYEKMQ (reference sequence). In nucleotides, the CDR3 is TGTGCCAGCAGCCCACATGGTGGGGACACCGGGGAGCTGTTTTTT. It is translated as CASSPHGGDTGELFF. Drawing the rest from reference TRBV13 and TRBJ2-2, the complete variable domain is AAGVIQSPRHLIKEKRETATLKCYPIPRHDTVYWYQQGPGQDPQFLISFYEKMQSDKGSIPDRFSAQQFSDYHSELNMSSLELGDSALYFCASSPHGGDTGELFFGEGSRLTVL.

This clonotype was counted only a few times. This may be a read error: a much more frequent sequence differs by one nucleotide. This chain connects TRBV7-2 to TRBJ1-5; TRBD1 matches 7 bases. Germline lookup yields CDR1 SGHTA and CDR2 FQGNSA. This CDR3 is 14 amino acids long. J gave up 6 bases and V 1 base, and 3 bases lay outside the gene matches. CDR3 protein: CASSLDRGSQPQHF. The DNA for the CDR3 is TGTGCCAGCAGCTTAGACAGGGGTAGTCAGCCCCAGCATTTT.

The CDR3: CASSYARGVNEQFF. CDR3 coding DNA: TGTGCCAGCAGTTATGCGCGGGGGGTAAATGAGCAGTTCTTC. This chain joins TRBV6-5 and TRBJ2-1; 8 bases are shared with TRBD2. The germline V gene encodes CDR1 MNHEY and CDR2 SVGAGI. V dropped 3 bases and J dropped 7; count of bases not matched to a gene: 5. CDR3 length: 14 residues.

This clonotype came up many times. CDR3 bases: TGTGCCAGCAGTTATTCACCGGGACTCCAATACAATGAGCAGTTCTTC. This encodes CASSYSPGLQYNEQFF. V is TRBV2 and J is TRBJ2-1; tentatively, D is TRBD2 (6 bases). In germline, CDR1 is SNHLY, CDR2 FYNNEI. V was trimmed by 5 bases and J by 4 bases, leaving 18 bases between them. The CDR3 runs to 16 residues.

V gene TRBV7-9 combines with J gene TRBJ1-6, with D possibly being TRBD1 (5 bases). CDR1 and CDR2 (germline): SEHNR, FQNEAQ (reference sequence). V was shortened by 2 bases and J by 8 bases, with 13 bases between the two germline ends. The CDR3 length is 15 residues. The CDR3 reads CASSLKGLEDSPLHF. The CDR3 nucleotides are TGTGCCAGCAGCTTAAAGGGGCTGGAAGATTCACCCCTCCACTTT.

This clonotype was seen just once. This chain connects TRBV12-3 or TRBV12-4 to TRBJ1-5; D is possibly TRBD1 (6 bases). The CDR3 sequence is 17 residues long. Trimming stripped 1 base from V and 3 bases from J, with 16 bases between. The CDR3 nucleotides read TGTGCCAGCAGTTTAGGAGCAGGGGAGGTAGTCAATCAGCCCCAGCATTTT. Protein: CASSLGAGEVVNQPQHF.

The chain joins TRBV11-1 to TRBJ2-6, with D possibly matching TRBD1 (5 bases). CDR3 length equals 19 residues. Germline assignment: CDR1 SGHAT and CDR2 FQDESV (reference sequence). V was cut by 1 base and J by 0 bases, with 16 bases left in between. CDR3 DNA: TGTGCCAGCAGCTTAGTTCCAGGGCTTCCTTCCTCTGGGGCCAACGTCCTGACTTTC. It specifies CASSLVPGLPSSGANVLTF.

CDR3 in amino acids: CASGLKETYEQYF. The DNA of the CDR3 is TGTGCTAGTGGTTTAAAGGAAACCTACGAGCAGTACTTC. The chain combines TRBV12-5 with TRBJ2-7, with D unresolved. Trimming removed 3 bases from V and 2 bases from J, with 8 bases in between. Germline V gene lookup returns CDR1 LGHNT and CDR2 FRNRAP. This CDR3 has 13 amino acids.

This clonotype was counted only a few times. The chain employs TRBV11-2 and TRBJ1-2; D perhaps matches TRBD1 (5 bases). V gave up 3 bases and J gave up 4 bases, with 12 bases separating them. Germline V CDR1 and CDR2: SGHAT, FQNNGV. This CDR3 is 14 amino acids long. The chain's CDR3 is CASSLMGDSYGYTF. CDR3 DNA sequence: TGTGCCAGCAGCTTGATGGGGGACTCCTATGGCTACACCTTC.

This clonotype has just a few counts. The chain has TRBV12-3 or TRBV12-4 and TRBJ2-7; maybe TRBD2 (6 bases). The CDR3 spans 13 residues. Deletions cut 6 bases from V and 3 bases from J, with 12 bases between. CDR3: CASSRTTGYEQYF. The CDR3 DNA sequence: TGTGCCAGCAGCCGGACTACCGGCTACGAGCAGTACTTC.

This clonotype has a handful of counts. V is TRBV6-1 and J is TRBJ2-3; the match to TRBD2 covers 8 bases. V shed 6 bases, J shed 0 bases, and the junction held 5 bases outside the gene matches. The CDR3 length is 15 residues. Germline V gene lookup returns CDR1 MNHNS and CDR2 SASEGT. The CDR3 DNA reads TGTGCCAGCAGCCGGGGGGGCTCGAGCACAGATACGCAGTATTTT. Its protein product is CASSRGGSSTDTQYF.

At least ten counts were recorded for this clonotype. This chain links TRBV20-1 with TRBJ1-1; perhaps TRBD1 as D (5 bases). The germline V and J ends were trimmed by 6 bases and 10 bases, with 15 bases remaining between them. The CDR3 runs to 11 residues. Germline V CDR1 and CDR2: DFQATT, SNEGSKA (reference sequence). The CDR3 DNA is TGCAGTGCCCCGACAGTACGGGGAGCTTTCTTT. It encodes CSAPTVRGAFF.

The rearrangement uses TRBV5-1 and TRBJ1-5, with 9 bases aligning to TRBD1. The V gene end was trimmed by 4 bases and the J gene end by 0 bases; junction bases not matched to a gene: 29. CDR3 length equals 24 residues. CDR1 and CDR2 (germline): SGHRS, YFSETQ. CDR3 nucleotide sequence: TGCGCCAGCAGCCCGAACTCCAATTCCCAAAATGTGACAGGGGGGATGTATAGCAATCAGCCCCAGCATTTT. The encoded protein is CASSPNSNSQNVTGGMYSNQPQHF.

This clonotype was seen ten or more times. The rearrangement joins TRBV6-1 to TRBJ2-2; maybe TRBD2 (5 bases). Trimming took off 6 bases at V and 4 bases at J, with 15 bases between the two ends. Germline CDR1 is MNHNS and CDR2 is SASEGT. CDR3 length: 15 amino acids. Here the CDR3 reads CASSHIVGVTGELFF. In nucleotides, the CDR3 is TGTGCCAGCAGCCACATTGTCGGGGTCACCGGGGAGCTGTTTTTT.

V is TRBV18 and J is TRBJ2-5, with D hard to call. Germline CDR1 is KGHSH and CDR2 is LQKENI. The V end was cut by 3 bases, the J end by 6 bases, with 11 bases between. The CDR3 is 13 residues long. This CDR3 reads CASSPAGFQTQYF. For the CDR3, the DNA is TGTGCCAGCTCACCCGCCGGGTTCCAGACCCAGTACTTC. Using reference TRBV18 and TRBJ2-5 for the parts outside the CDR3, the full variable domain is NAGVMQNPRHLVRRRGQEARLRCSPMKGHSHVYWYRQLPEEGLKFMVYLQKENIIDESGMPKERFSAEFPKEGPSILRIQQVVRGDSAAYFCASSPAGFQTQYFGPGTRLLVL.

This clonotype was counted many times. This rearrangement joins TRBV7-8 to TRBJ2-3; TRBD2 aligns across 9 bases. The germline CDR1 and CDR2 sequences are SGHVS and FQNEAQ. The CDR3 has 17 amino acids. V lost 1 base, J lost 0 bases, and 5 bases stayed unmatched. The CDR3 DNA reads TGTGCCAGCAGCTTAGGGGTAGCGGGGGCCAGCACAGATACGCAGTATTTT. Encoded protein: CASSLGVAGASTDTQYF.

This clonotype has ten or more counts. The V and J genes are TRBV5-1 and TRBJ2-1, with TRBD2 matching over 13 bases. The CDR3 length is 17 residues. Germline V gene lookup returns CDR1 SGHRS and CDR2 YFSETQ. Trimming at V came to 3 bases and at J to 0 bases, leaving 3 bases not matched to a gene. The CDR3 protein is CASSSLAGGLSYNEQFF. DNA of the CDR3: TGCGCCAGCAGCTCACTAGCGGGGGGGCTCTCCTACAATGAGCAGTTCTTC.

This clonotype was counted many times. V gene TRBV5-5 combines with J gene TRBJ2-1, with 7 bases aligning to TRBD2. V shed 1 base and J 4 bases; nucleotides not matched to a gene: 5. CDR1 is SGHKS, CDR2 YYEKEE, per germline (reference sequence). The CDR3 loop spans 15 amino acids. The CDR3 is CASSLLAGEYNEQFF. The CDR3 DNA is TGTGCCAGCAGCTTGTTGGCGGGGGAGTACAATGAGCAGTTCTTC.

The CDR3 region is CSAREEVAATYNEQFF. CDR3 coding DNA: TGCAGTGCTAGAGAGGAGGTAGCGGCTACCTACAATGAGCAGTTCTTC. The V gene is TRBV20-1, the J gene TRBJ2-1; perhaps TRBD2 as D (6 bases). V was pared by 0 bases and J by 2 bases, with 14 bases between. From germline, CDR1 is DFQATT and CDR2 SNEGSKA (reference sequence). There are 16 residues in the CDR3.

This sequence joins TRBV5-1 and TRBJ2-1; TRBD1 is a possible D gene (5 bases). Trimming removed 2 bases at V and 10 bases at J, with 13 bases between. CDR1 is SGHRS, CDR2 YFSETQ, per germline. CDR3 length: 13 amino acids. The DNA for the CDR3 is TGCGCCAGCAGCTTCAGGGCCGAAAGAGAGCAGTTCTTC. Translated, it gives CASSFRAEREQFF.

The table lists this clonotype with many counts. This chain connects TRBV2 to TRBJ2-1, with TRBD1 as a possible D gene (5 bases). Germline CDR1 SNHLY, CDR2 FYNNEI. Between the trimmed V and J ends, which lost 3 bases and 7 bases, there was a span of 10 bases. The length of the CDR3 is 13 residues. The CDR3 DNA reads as TGTGCCAGCAGTGATAAGGGGATGAATGAGCAGTTCTTC. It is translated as CASSDKGMNEQFF.

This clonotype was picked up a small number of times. This CDR3 reads CASSRKTVTGELFF. The CDR3 DNA sequence: TGTGCCAGCAGCCGCAAGACCGTTACCGGGGAGCTGTTTTTT. This chain links TRBV7-2 with TRBJ2-2, with D unresolved. The germline V and J ends were trimmed by 5 bases and 5 bases, with 12 bases remaining between them. Germline CDR1 SGHTA, CDR2 FQGNSA. The CDR3 has 14 residues.

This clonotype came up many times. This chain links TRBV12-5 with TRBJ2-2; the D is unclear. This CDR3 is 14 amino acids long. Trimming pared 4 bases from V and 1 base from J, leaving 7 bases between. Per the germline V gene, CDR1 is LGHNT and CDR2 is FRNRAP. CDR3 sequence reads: CASGSTENTGELFF. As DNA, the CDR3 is TGTGCTAGTGGTTCTACAGAGAACACCGGGGAGCTGTTTTTT.

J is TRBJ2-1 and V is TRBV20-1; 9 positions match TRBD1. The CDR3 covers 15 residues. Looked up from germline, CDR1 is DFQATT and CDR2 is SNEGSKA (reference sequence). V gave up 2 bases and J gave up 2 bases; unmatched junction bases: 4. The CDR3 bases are TGCAGTGCTAGATCCCGGGACAGGGCCTACAATGAGCAGTTCTTC. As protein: CSARSRDRAYNEQFF.